The sequence of this T cell receptor (beta chain) was determined in a study of OX40 agonist ivuxolimab in advanced cancers. V gave up 0 bases and J gave up 5 bases; unmatched junction bases: 10. Germline CDR1 reads SGHRS; CDR2 reads YFSETQ. The CDR3 loop spans 17 amino acids. Only in-frame clones appear in the TCRdb table, and some are missing; sequencing was by immunoSEQ multiplex PCR. The table shows roughly 48,000 clones, with around 84% occurring only once. The sample was CD4+ or CD8+ T cells sorted from blood, taken in a trial of the OX40 agonist ivuxolimab. V and J are TRBV5-1 and TRBJ1-4; 7 nucleotides agree with TRBD1. The sequence was collected from an adult with an advanced solid tumor such as melanoma, head and neck, liver or kidney cancer. The CDR3 loop reads CASSLGLQGRINEKLFF. The DNA for the CDR3 is TGCGCCAGCAGCTTGGGTCTACAGGGGCGGATCAATGAAAAACTGTTTTTT.